The source of this TCR beta chain is a study of CD8 T cells in Susac syndrome. About the study: Patients with Susac syndrome were therapy-naive, on corticosteroids, or on intravenous immunoglobulin alone at blood draw.

CDR1 and CDR2 from the germline V gene are SGHDN and FVKESK. This CDR3 has 16 amino acids. V gave up 0 bases and J gave up 1 base, with 10 bases separating them. Random hexamers primed reverse transcription of about 0.45 to 1 ug RNA. TCRdb analysed the immunoSEQ multiplex PCR reads with MiXCR anew, one entry per CDR3 protein. The table lists 150,000 to 190,000 distinct CDR3 sequences, approximately 95% of them singletons. Negative isolation yielded CD8+ and CD4+ T cells; FACS enriched TEMRA cells. Study findings and constraints: The authors found no clonal expansion in Susac syndrome CD4+ T cell repertoires.

In this sample, this clonotype turned up once. Its target is unknown. This clonotype was obtained from a human donor with Susac syndrome. Sequenced: CD4+ T cells from PBMCs. The chain recombines TRBV14 with TRBJ2-1, with D possibly matching TRBD1 (6 bases). CDR3: CASSQEPQGSYNEQFF. The CDR3 DNA sequence: TGTGCCAGCAGCCAAGAGCCACAGGGATCCTACAATGAGCAGTTCTTC.